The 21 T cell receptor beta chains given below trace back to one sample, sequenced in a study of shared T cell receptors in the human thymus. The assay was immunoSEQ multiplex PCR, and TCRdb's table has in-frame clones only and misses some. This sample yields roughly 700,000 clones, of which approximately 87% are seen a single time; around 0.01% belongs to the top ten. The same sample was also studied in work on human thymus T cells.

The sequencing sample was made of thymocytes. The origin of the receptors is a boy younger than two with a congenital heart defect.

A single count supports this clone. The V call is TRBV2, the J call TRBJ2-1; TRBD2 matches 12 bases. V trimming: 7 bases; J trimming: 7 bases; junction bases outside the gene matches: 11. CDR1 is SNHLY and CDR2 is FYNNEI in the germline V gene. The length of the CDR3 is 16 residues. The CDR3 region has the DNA TGTGCCAGCAACCCTCTACTAGCGGGAGGTGGTAATGAGCAGTTCTTC. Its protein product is CASNPLLAGGGNEQFF.

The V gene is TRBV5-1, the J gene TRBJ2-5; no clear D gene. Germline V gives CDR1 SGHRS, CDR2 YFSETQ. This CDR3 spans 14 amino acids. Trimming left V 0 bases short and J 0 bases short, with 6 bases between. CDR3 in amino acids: CASSLAHYQETQYF. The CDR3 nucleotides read TGCGCCAGCAGCTTGGCCCACTACCAAGAGACCCAGTACTTC.

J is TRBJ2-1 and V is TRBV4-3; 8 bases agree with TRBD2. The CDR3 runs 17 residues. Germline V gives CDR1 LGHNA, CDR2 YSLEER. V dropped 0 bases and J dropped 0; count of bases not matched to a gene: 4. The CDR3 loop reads CASSQDDSGTSYNEQFF. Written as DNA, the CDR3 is TGCGCCAGCAGCCAAGATGATAGCGGGACCTCCTACAATGAGCAGTTCTTC.

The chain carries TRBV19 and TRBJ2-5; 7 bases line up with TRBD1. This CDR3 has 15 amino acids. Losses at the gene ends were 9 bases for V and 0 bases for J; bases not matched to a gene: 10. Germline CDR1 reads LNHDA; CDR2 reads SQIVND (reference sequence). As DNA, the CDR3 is TGTGCCAGCTGTCGGGACAGCAAGAACCAAGAGACCCAGTACTTC. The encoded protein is CASCRDSKNQETQYF.

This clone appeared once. In DNA, the CDR3 is TGTGCCAGCAGCCACAGGGGGAGGTTACCCGGGGAGCTGTTTTTT. Encoded protein: CASSHRGRLPGELFF. The chain couples TRBV14 to TRBJ2-2; D might be TRBD1 (7 bases). The germline V gene encodes CDR1 SGHDN and CDR2 FVKESK. The CDR3 consists of 15 residues. Trimming removed 3 bases at V and 6 bases at J, with 14 bases between.

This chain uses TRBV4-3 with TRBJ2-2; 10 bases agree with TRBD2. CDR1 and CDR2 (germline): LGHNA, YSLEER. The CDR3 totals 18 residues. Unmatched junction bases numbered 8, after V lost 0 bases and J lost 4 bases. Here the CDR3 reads CASSQDPLAGESTGELFF. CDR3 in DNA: TGCGCCAGCAGCCAAGACCCGCTAGCGGGAGAGTCCACCGGGGAGCTGTTTTTT.

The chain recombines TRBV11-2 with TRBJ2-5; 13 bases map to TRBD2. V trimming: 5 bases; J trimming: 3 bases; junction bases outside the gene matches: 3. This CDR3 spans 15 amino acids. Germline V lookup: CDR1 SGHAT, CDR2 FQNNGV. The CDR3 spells CASSPGLAGEETQYF. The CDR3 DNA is TGTGCCAGCAGCCCAGGACTAGCGGGAGAAGAGACCCAGTACTTC.

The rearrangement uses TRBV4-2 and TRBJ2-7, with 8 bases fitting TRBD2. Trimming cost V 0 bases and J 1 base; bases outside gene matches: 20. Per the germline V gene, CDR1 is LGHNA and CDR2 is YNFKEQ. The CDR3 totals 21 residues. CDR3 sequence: CASSQDTALPAGVLHSYEQYF. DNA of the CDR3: TGTGCCAGCAGCCAAGATACTGCACTTCCAGCGGGAGTCCTCCATTCCTACGAGCAGTACTTC.

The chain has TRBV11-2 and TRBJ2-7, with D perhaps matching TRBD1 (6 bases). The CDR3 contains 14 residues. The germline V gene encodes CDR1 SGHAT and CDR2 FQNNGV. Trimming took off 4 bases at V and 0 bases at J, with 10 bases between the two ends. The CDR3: CASSSTGTSYEQYF. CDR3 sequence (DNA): TGTGCCAGCAGCTCTACAGGGACCTCCTACGAGCAGTACTTC.

The CDR3 sequence is CASSFSGRAYEQYF. Written as DNA, the CDR3 is TGTGCCAGCAGCTTTAGCGGGAGGGCCTACGAGCAGTACTTC. The chain links TRBV5-8 to TRBJ2-7, with 11 bases lining up with TRBD2. The CDR3 has 14 amino acids. The V and J ends lost 2 bases and 2 bases, in that order; junction bases with no gene match: 0. The germline gives CDR1 SGHTS, CDR2 YDEGEE.

This CDR3 is CSARGRREQFF. For the CDR3, the DNA is TGCAGTGCCCGGGGGAGACGGGAGCAGTTCTTC. This chain joins TRBV20-1 and TRBJ2-1; tentative D call: TRBD2 (6 bases). This CDR3 is built from 11 residues. Germline CDR1 reads DFQATT; CDR2 reads SNEGSKA (reference sequence). Between the trimmed V and J ends, which lost 6 bases and 10 bases, there was a span of 13 bases.

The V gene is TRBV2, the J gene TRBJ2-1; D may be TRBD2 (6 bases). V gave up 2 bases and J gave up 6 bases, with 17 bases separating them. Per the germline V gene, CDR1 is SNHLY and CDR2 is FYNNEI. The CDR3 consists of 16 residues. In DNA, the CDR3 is TGTGCCAGCAGTGAACGGGCGCGACTAGGAGGCAATGAGCAGTTCTTC. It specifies CASSERARLGGNEQFF.

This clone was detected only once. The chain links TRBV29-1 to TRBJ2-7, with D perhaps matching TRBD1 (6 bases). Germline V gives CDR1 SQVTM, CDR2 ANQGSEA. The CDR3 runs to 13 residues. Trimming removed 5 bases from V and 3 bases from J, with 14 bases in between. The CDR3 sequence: CSVTQGHSYEQYF. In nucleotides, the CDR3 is TGCAGCGTTACCCAGGGGCATAGCTACGAGCAGTACTTC.

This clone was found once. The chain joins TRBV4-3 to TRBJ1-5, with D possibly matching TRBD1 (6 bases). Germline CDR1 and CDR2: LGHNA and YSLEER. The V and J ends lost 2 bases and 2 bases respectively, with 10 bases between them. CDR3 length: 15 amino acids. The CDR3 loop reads CASSQQWTGNQPQHF. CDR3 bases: TGCGCCAGCAGCCAACAATGGACAGGCAATCAGCCCCAGCATTTT.

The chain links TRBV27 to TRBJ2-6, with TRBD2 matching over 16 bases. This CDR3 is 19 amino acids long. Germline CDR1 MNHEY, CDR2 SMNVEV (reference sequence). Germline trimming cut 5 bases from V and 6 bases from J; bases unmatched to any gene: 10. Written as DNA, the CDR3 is TGTGCCAGCAGTGGGGGACTAGCGGGAGGGTCTCTGCTGGCCAACGTCCTGACTTTC. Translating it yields CASSGGLAGGSLLANVLTF. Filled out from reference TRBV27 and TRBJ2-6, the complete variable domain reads EAQVTQNPRYLITVTGKKLTVTCSQNMNHEYMSWYRQDPGLGLRQIYYSMNVEVTDKGDVPEGYKVSRKEKRNFPLILESPSPNQTSLYFCASSGGLAGGSLLANVLTFGAGSRLTVL.

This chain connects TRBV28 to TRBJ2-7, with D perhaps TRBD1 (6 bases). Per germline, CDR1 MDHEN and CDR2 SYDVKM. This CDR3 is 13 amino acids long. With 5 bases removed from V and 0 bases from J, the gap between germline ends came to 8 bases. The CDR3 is CASSPGHSYEQYF. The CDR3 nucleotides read TGTGCCAGCAGTCCGGGACACTCCTACGAGCAGTACTTC.

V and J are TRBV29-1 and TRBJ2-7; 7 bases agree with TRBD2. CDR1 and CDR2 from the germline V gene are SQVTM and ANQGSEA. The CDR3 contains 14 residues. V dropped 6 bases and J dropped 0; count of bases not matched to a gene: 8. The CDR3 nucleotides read TGCAGCGTAGCCAGCGGGGAGAGCTCCTACGAGCAGTACTTC. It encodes CSVASGESSYEQYF.

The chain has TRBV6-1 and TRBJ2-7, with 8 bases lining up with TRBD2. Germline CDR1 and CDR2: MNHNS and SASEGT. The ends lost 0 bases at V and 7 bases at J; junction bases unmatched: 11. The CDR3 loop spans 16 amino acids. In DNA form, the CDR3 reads TGTGCCAGCAGTGAAGCGGCGGGAGGAGGAGGGAGGGAGCAGTACTTC. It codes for CASSEAAGGGGREQYF.

As DNA, the CDR3 is TGTGCCAGCAGCCAAGATGGGGCTGGTCGCTCCTACGAGCAGTACTTC. Protein product: CASSQDGAGRSYEQYF. The chain recombines TRBV4-2 with TRBJ2-7; D perhaps matches TRBD1 (5 bases). The CDR3 is 16 residues long. V was trimmed by 0 bases and J by 0 bases, leaving 12 bases between them. CDR1 is LGHNA and CDR2 is YNFKEQ in the germline V gene.

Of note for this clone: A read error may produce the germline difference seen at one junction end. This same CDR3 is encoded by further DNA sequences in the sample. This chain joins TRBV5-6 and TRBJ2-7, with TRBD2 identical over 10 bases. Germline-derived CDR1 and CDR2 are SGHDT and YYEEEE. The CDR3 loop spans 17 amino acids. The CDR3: CASSLGGTSDPPPEQYF. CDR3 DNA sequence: TGTGCCAGTAGCTTGGGTGGGACTAGCGATCCTCCCCCCGAGCAGTACTTC.

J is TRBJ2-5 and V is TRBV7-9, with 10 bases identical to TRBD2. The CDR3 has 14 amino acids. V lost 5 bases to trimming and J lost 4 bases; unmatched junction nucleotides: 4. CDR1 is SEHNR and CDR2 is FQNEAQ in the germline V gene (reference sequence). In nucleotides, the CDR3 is TGTGCCAGCAGCCCGGGACTAGCGAGAGAGACCCAGTACTTC. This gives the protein CASSPGLARETQYF.